This TCR beta chain derives from a study of blood T cell repertoires in COVID-19. Sequenced by immunoSEQ multiplex PCR; TCRdb stores in-frame clones only, minus some. The data contain a few hundred thousand clones, about 86% of them singletons. This clonotype was obtained from a man aged 25-45 years with acute COVID-19. Sequenced sample: PBMCs or T cells enriched from blood (not recorded which).

The CDR3 reads CASSPPGAVPEAFF. The DNA of the CDR3 is TGTGCCAGCTCACCACCGGGAGCCGTCCCTGAAGCTTTCTTT. The genes are TRBV18 and TRBJ1-1; no clear D gene. Between the trimmed V and J ends, which lost 0 bases and 6 bases, there was a span of 11 bases. The CDR3 has 14 amino acids. The germline CDR1 and CDR2 sequences are KGHSH and LQKENI.